This T cell receptor beta chain was sequenced for a study of cytomegalovirus exposure and HLA in healthy donors. The PCR made use of 60 Vbeta and 13 Jbeta primers. Sequencing was performed with immunoSEQ multiplex PCR; in TCRdb, only in-frame clones are kept and a portion is missing. The data show approximately 210,000 clones, around 79% seen once. Germline values: CDR1 SQVTM, CDR2 ANQGSEA. The CDR3 loop spans 13 amino acids. Deletions cut 7 bases from V and 5 bases from J, with 16 bases between. This TCR derives from a woman in her 50s in good health and CMV-seronegative. The chain uses TRBV29-1 and TRBJ2-3; D perhaps matches TRBD2 (7 bases). Sequencing was performed on PBMCs. The CDR3 DNA reads as TGCAGCGGGGGGGGCGGGGCGAGAGATACGCAGTATTTT. Its protein product is CSGGGGARDTQYF.